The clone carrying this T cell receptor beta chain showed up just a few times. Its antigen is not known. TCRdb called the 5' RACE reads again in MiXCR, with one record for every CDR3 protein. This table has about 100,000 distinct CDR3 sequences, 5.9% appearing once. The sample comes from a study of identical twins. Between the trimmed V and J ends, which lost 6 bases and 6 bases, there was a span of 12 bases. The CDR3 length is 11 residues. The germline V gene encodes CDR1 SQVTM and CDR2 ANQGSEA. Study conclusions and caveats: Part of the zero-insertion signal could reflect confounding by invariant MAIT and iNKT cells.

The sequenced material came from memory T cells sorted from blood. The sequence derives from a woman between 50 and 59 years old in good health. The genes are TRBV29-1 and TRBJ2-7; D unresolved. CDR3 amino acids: CSVARSGEQYF. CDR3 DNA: TGCAGCGTAGCCAGGTCTGGCGAGCAGTACTTC.